This TCR beta chain was identified in a study of vaccination and CD4 T cells after COVID-19. Whole-study context: Comprising six males and four females, the convalescent participants counted two Hispanic individuals among them.

This clonotype was observed a few times. Its antigen is still unknown. Stated treatment: approximately 9-day PBMC culture with coronavirus spike peptide pools or control peptides (ViraFEST assay). CD4+ T lymphocytes from the unexposed donor were collected before the COVID-19 pandemic (2011-2018). CDR1 is LNHNV, CDR2 YYDKDF, per germline (reference sequence). V was clipped by 2 bases and J by 0 bases; unmatched bases: 3. This CDR3 region has 16 residues. With the Oncomine TCR Beta short-read assay, DNA from cultured CD4+ T cells was sequenced. TCRdb passed the PCR reads through MiXCR, listing each CDR3 protein once. This sample has more than 6,500 distinct CDR3 sequences, with just over 35% found just once.

Sequencing used CD4+ T cells from blood, cultured in vitro. The chain joins TRBV15 to TRBJ2-4; the match to TRBD1 covers 8 bases. The receptor comes from a human donor in good health. CDR3 sequence: CATSRTGGLAKNIQYF. CDR3 DNA sequence: TGTGCCACCAGCAGAACAGGGGGACTAGCCAAAAACATTCAGTACTTC.